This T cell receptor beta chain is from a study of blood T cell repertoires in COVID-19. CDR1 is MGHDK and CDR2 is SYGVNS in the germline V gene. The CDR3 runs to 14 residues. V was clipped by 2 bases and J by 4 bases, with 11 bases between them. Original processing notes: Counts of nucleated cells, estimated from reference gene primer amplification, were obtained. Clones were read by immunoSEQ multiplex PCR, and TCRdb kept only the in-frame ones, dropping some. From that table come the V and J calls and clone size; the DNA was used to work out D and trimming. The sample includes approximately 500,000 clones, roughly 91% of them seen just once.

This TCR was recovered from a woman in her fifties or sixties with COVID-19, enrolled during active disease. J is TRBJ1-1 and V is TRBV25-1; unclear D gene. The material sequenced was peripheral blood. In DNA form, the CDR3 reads TGTGCCAGCAGTGAACGGAGCGGGGTCACTGAAGCTTTCTTT. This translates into CASSERSGVTEAFF.